A selection of T cell receptor beta chains follows, all from one sample in a study of CD8+ T cells in alopecia areata. Generated by immunoSEQ multiplex PCR, the TCRdb table keeps only in-frame clones and is missing some. This sample has 140,000 to 150,000 clones; 45% to 60% occur once, and the top ten carry over 0.85%. The material sequenced was CD4+ T cells sorted from blood, taken at week 0. The receptors derive from a human donor with alopecia areata. The CDR3 runs from the conserved cysteine through the conserved F or W. The D gene is left open where the match is weak. Size values are once, few and many counts, or a class for expanded clones, and some rows have none.

CDR3 DNA: TGCGCCAGCAGCTTGGGTCAGCCTAGCCAAGAGACCCAGTACTTC
CDR3 protein: CASSLGQPSQETQYF
clone size: NA
J gene: TRBJ2-5
V gene: TRBV5-1
D gene: NA

CDR3 DNA: TGCAGCGTTGCCGCGGGATCGGGGGAGCTGTTTTTT
CDR3 protein: CSVAAGSGELFF
clone size: few
J gene: TRBJ2-2
V gene: TRBV29-1
D gene: NA

CDR3 DNA: TGTGCCAGCAGGGCAGGTTTTGGGAACACTGAAGCTTTCTTT
CDR3 protein: CASRAGFGNTEAFF
clone size: few
J gene: TRBJ1-1
V gene: TRBV2
D gene: NA

CDR3 DNA: TGTGCCTGGAGTGTAAGGGTCGCGCAGTACTTC
CDR3 protein: CAWSVRVAQYF
clone size: few
J gene: TRBJ2-7
V gene: TRBV30
D gene: NA

CDR3 DNA: TGCAGCGACCAAACGCCAGGGGGCACTGAAGCTTTCTTT
CDR3 protein: CSDQTPGGTEAFF
clone size: few
J gene: TRBJ1-1
V gene: TRBV29-1
D gene: TRBD1

CDR3 DNA: TGCGCCAGCAGCCCTTGGGCCCAAGAGACCCAGTACTTC
CDR3 protein: CASSPWAQETQYF
clone size: NA
J gene: TRBJ2-5
V gene: TRBV5-1
D gene: NA

CDR3 DNA: TGCGCCAGCAGCCAAGAACCGGCGATGTCATTCTACGAGCAGTACTTC
CDR3 protein: CASSQEPAMSFYEQYF
clone size: few
J gene: TRBJ2-7
V gene: TRBV4-1
D gene: NA

CDR3 DNA: TGTGCCAGCACCAAGGCGGGGGCGGGAGACACTGAAGCTTTCTTT
CDR3 protein: CASTKAGAGDTEAFF
clone size: NA
J gene: TRBJ1-1
V gene: TRBV7-2
D gene: NA

CDR3 DNA: TGTGCCAGCAGCTTAGAGGGGTTCGGAAAGTACTTC
CDR3 protein: CASSLEGFGKYF
clone size: few
J gene: TRBJ2-7
V gene: TRBV7-2
D gene: NA

CDR3 DNA: TGTGCCAGCAGCCAAGATCCCGCTAGCGGGATCTACGAGCAGTACTTC
CDR3 protein: CASSQDPASGIYEQYF
clone size: NA
J gene: TRBJ2-7
V gene: TRBV4-2
D gene: TRBD2

CDR3 DNA: TGTGCCAGCAACCGGGGAGTGGATGGCTACACCTTC
CDR3 protein: CASNRGVDGYTF
clone size: few
J gene: TRBJ1-2
V gene: TRBV7-9
D gene: NA

CDR3 DNA: TGCGCCAGCAGGCTACCTCCGGGACTCCTTTGGATCGAGCAGTACTTC
CDR3 protein: CASRLPPGLLWIEQYF
clone size: NA
J gene: TRBJ2-7
V gene: TRBV23-1
D gene: NA

CDR3 DNA: TGTGCCAGCAGTTTAGAAAGGGGCTACGAGCAGTACTTC
CDR3 protein: CASSLERGYEQYF
clone size: NA
J gene: TRBJ2-7
V gene: TRBV27
D gene: NA

CDR3 DNA: TGTGCCAGCAGTTTCGGGGGAGGGCCCGGGCAGTACTTC
CDR3 protein: CASSFGGGPGQYF
clone size: NA
J gene: TRBJ2-7
V gene: TRBV28
D gene: TRBD2

CDR3 DNA: TGTGCCAGTACGCAGGGTTTCTCTCGAGCTTTCTTT
CDR3 protein: CASTQGFSRAFF
clone size: NA
J gene: TRBJ1-1
V gene: TRBV19
D gene: NA

CDR3 DNA: TGTGCCAGCATGGGATCCCGGCTAGCCAAAAACATTCAGTACTTC
CDR3 protein: CASMGSRLAKNIQYF
clone size: NA
J gene: TRBJ2-4
V gene: TRBV2
D gene: NA

CDR3 DNA: TGTGCCAGCAGTGGATCTAGCGGGAGAGAGACCCAGTACTTC
CDR3 protein: CASSGSSGRETQYF
clone size: NA
J gene: TRBJ2-5
V gene: TRBV6-5
D gene: TRBD2

CDR3 DNA: TGTGCCTGGAGTCCCTCAGGAGATACGCAGTATTTT
CDR3 protein: CAWSPSGDTQYF
clone size: NA
J gene: TRBJ2-3
V gene: TRBV30
D gene: NA

CDR3 DNA: TGCAGCGTTGGTCCCCAGCTCGGTGAGCAGTTCTTC
CDR3 protein: CSVGPQLGEQFF
clone size: few
J gene: TRBJ2-1
V gene: TRBV29-1
D gene: NA

CDR3 DNA: TGCAGCGTGGTGACCGGGACAGGGAACTATGGCTACACCTTC
CDR3 protein: CSVVTGTGNYGYTF
clone size: NA
J gene: TRBJ1-2
V gene: TRBV29-1
D gene: TRBD1

CDR3 DNA: TGCAGCGTCCGGAGGGCTAGTATGGACATTCAGTACTTC
CDR3 protein: CSVRRASMDIQYF
clone size: NA
J gene: TRBJ2-4
V gene: TRBV29-1
D gene: NA

CDR3 DNA: TGTGCCAGCAGCCAAGACAGGGAGGAGACCCAGTACTTC
CDR3 protein: CASSQDREETQYF
clone size: few
J gene: TRBJ2-5
V gene: TRBV4-2
D gene: NA

CDR3 DNA: TGCAGCGTGGCTGCCGTGACCCAGTACTTC
CDR3 protein: CSVAAVTQYF
clone size: NA
J gene: TRBJ2-5
V gene: TRBV29-1
D gene: NA

CDR3 DNA: TGTGCCAGCAGCTCCCCAAACGCCCGGGGTGGCTACACCTTC
CDR3 protein: CASSSPNARGGYTF
clone size: NA
J gene: TRBJ1-2
V gene: TRBV7-2
D gene: NA

CDR3 DNA: TGTGCCAGCAGTTATGGTCCCTCTGGGGCCAACGTCCTGACTTTC
CDR3 protein: CASSYGPSGANVLTF
clone size: NA
J gene: TRBJ2-6
V gene: TRBV6-6
D gene: NA

CDR3 DNA: TGTGCCAGCAGCGTAGGGCCAGAGTCCTACAATGAGCAGTTCTTC
CDR3 protein: CASSVGPESYNEQFF
clone size: NA
J gene: TRBJ2-1
V gene: TRBV9
D gene: NA

CDR3 DNA: TGTGCCAGCAGCGCCCTGGGGGGCAGGGGGCCGGTCGGGGAGCTGTTTTTT
CDR3 protein: CASSALGGRGPVGELFF
clone size: NA
J gene: TRBJ2-2
V gene: TRBV9
D gene: TRBD1

CDR3 DNA: TGTGCCTGGAGTGGGGATAGAAATCGCTACACCTTC
CDR3 protein: CAWSGDRNRYTF
clone size: few
J gene: TRBJ1-2
V gene: TRBV30
D gene: NA

CDR3 DNA: TGCAGCGTTGAACAGGGGCGGGCGACAGATACGCAGTATTTT
CDR3 protein: CSVEQGRATDTQYF
clone size: NA
J gene: TRBJ2-3
V gene: TRBV29-1
D gene: NA

CDR3 DNA: TGCAGCGTTTCAGGACAGCCGTATCACGAGCAGTACTTC
CDR3 protein: CSVSGQPYHEQYF
clone size: NA
J gene: TRBJ2-7
V gene: TRBV29-1
D gene: NA

CDR3 DNA: TGCGCCAGCAGCTTGGGTTGGGGGAAGGGCACTGAAGCTTTCTTT
CDR3 protein: CASSLGWGKGTEAFF
clone size: NA
J gene: TRBJ1-1
V gene: TRBV5-1
D gene: NA

CDR3 DNA: TGTGCCAGCAGCCAAGCCGGCCGGACTAGCGGCACAGATACGCAGTATTTT
CDR3 protein: CASSQAGRTSGTDTQYF
clone size: NA
J gene: TRBJ2-3
V gene: TRBV5-4
D gene: TRBD2

CDR3 DNA: TGTGCCAGCAGTTTTCGGGACGGGGAGACCCAGTACTTC
CDR3 protein: CASSFRDGETQYF
clone size: few
J gene: TRBJ2-5
V gene: TRBV6-5
D gene: NA

CDR3 DNA: TGTGCCAGCAGCTGGGGACAGGACACCTACGAGCAGTACTTC
CDR3 protein: CASSWGQDTYEQYF
clone size: NA
J gene: TRBJ2-7
V gene: TRBV5-6
D gene: TRBD1

CDR3 DNA: TGTGCCAGCAGCAAAACTAGCGGGAGTAGGGATGAGCAGTTCTTC
CDR3 protein: CASSKTSGSRDEQFF
clone size: NA
J gene: TRBJ2-1
V gene: TRBV7-2
D gene: TRBD2

CDR3 DNA: TGTGCCTGGAGGGGGCCAGTCACCGGGGAGCTGTTTTTT
CDR3 protein: CAWRGPVTGELFF
clone size: NA
J gene: TRBJ2-2
V gene: TRBV30
D gene: NA

CDR3 DNA: TGTGCCAGCAGCCTGGGGGGTTTAATCGGGGAGCAGTTCTTC
CDR3 protein: CASSLGGLIGEQFF
clone size: NA
J gene: TRBJ2-1
V gene: TRBV28
D gene: NA

CDR3 DNA: TGTGCCTGGACAGGGGGCAGGGAGACCCAGTACTTC
CDR3 protein: CAWTGGRETQYF
clone size: NA
J gene: TRBJ2-5
V gene: TRBV30
D gene: TRBD1

CDR3 DNA: TGTGCCAGCAGCTTAGGTGTAGCGAACCAAGAGACCCAGTACTTC
CDR3 protein: CASSLGVANQETQYF
clone size: NA
J gene: TRBJ2-5
V gene: TRBV7-8
D gene: NA

CDR3 DNA: TGTGCCAGTAGGACAGGAATCTATGGCTACACCTTC
CDR3 protein: CASRTGIYGYTF
clone size: NA
J gene: TRBJ1-2
V gene: TRBV6-5
D gene: TRBD1

CDR3 DNA: TGTGCCAGCTCCCAAGAGACCCAGTACTTC
CDR3 protein: CASSQETQYF
clone size: many
J gene: TRBJ2-5
V gene: TRBV6-1
D gene: NA

CDR3 DNA: TGCGCCAGCTCCGACGTGGAGACCCAGTACTTC
CDR3 protein: CASSDVETQYF
clone size: NA
J gene: TRBJ2-5
V gene: TRBV5-1
D gene: NA

CDR3 DNA: TGTGCCAGCAGTGAGCGGGGGACTGGAAACACCATATATTTT
CDR3 protein: CASSERGTGNTIYF
clone size: once
J gene: TRBJ1-3
V gene: TRBV2
D gene: NA

CDR3 DNA: TGTGCCAGCAGCTCAGGGGTAGCGGGAGAGAGGGAGCAGTTCTTC
CDR3 protein: CASSSGVAGEREQFF
clone size: NA
J gene: TRBJ2-1
V gene: TRBV11-2
D gene: TRBD2

CDR3 DNA: TGCGCCAGCAGCTTGGCTAGGTCCACCGATGAGCAGTTCTTC
CDR3 protein: CASSLARSTDEQFF
clone size: once
J gene: TRBJ2-1
V gene: TRBV5-1
D gene: NA

CDR3 DNA: TGTGCCAGCAGCTTGGCTCCTCAGGAGACCCAGTACTTC
CDR3 protein: CASSLAPQETQYF
clone size: few
J gene: TRBJ2-5
V gene: TRBV5-4
D gene: NA

CDR3 DNA: TGCAGCGTGGGGACAGGGGGCGGAGAGACCCAGTACTTC
CDR3 protein: CSVGTGGGETQYF
clone size: few
J gene: TRBJ2-5
V gene: TRBV29-1
D gene: TRBD1

CDR3 DNA: TGCAGCGTTGAAGGAGGATACCAAGAGACCCAGTACTTC
CDR3 protein: CSVEGGYQETQYF
clone size: NA
J gene: TRBJ2-5
V gene: TRBV29-1
D gene: NA

CDR3 DNA: TGTGCCAGCAGGCCCAGGGGTCTCCAAGAGACCCAGTACTTC
CDR3 protein: CASRPRGLQETQYF
clone size: once
J gene: TRBJ2-5
V gene: TRBV6-1
D gene: NA

CDR3 DNA: TGTGCCAGCTCACCACCCCGGACAGGGGGGCCCGGGGAGCTGTTTTTT
CDR3 protein: CASSPPRTGGPGELFF
clone size: NA
J gene: TRBJ2-2
V gene: TRBV18
D gene: TRBD1

CDR3 DNA: TGCAGCGTCCTCAAAGGAGGGACTAGCGGGAACGAGCAGTACTTC
CDR3 protein: CSVLKGGTSGNEQYF
clone size: NA
J gene: TRBJ2-7
V gene: TRBV29-1
D gene: TRBD2

CDR3 DNA: TGTGCCAGCTCCAGCGGGAGGGCCATCTACGAGCAGTACTTC
CDR3 protein: CASSSGRAIYEQYF
clone size: NA
J gene: TRBJ2-7
V gene: TRBV2
D gene: TRBD2

CDR3 DNA: TGTGCCAGCAGTTTATTAGCACAAGAGACCCAGTACTTC
CDR3 protein: CASSLLAQETQYF
clone size: NA
J gene: TRBJ2-5
V gene: TRBV28
D gene: NA

CDR3 DNA: TGTGCCAGCAGCGGGAGGGCCACAGATACGCAGTATTTT
CDR3 protein: CASSGRATDTQYF
clone size: NA
J gene: TRBJ2-3
V gene: TRBV9
D gene: NA